This is a list of T cell receptor beta chains from one sample in a study of blood T cell repertoires in COVID-19. Assay: immunoSEQ multiplex PCR; the TCRdb copy retains only in-frame clones and omits some. The repertoire holds 93,000 or so clones, with about 80% as singletons. Sequencing was performed on peripheral blood. Receptors were obtained from a human donor in a cohort sampled during active COVID-19. CDR3s include the opening cysteine and the closing phenylalanine or tryptophan. The D gene is left open where the match is weak. Expanded clones are given a class, and other clones once, few, many or no size at all.

TRBJ2-7 TRBV6-7 NA NA TGTGCCAGCACAACCCCCGCCTTCGAACAGGAATACTACGAGCAGTACTTC CASTTPAFEQEYYEQYF
TRBJ2-1 TRBV19 NA TRBD1 TGTGCCAGTAGTCCTGACAGGGCACCCTACAATGAGCAGTTCTTC CASSPDRAPYNEQFF
TRBJ2-7 TRBV2 NA NA TGTGCCAGCATGGGGGGTCCCGGGGGACTCTACGAGCAGTACTTC CASMGGPGGLYEQYF
TRBJ1-1 TRBV6-4 few NA TGTGCCAGCAGCCCCCTACCGGGGCAAGGGGGAGCTTTCTTT CASSPLPGQGGAFF
TRBJ1-2 TRBV18 NA TRBD1 TGTGCCAGCTCAGCCGGGACAGGGGGCTTTGGCTACACCTTC CASSAGTGGFGYTF
TRBJ1-1 TRBV2 NA NA TGTGCCAGCAGCGCTCAATTACAGGGATACACTGAAGCTTTCTTT CASSAQLQGYTEAFF
TRBJ1-1 TRBV5-1 NA NA TGCGCCAGCAGGCTGGAAGGGGCTCCGAACACTGAAGCTTTCTTT CASRLEGAPNTEAFF
TRBJ2-3 TRBV10-3 NA TRBD2 TGTGCCATCAGTGATAGAAGGGGCAGGGAGGGGAACACAGATACGCAGTATTTT CAISDRRGREGNTDTQYF
TRBJ1-2 TRBV6-4 once NA TGTGCCAGCAGAGCAGGGGCCAACGTCGTCTCTGGCTACACCTTC CASRAGANVVSGYTF
TRBJ1-4 TRBV7-9 NA NA TGTGCCAGCAGCTTGGACACAGAGGAAAAACTGTTTTTT CASSLDTEEKLFF
TRBJ2-5 TRBV6-2/TRBV6-3 NA NA TGTGCCAGCAGCCGCCCAGAGGGGACCCAGTACTTC CASSRPEGTQYF
TRBJ2-1 TRBV2 once NA TGTGCCAGCAGGGCGGGGAGGTCCTACAATGAGCAGTTCTTC CASRAGRSYNEQFF
TRBJ1-2 TRBV24-1 once NA TGTGCCACCAGTGATTCAAGGGGAGGGCGCCTAGGGGGCTACACCTTC CATSDSRGGRLGGYTF
TRBJ1-2 TRBV6-1 NA NA TGTGCCAGCAGTGAAGGCGGTGACCTCTCGGGCTACACCTTC CASSEGGDLSGYTF
TRBJ1-1 TRBV7-2 NA NA TGTGCCAGCAGCTTAGAGGCGGGGGGGGGCACTGAAGCTTTCTTT CASSLEAGGGTEAFF
TRBJ1-2 TRBV29-1 NA NA TGCAGCGTTGAACTGAACTATGGCTACACCTTC CSVELNYGYTF
TRBJ1-1 TRBV6-5 NA NA TGTGCCAGCAGTTCATCCGGGACACCTCACACTGAAGCTTTCTTT CASSSSGTPHTEAFF
TRBJ1-1 TRBV5-5 NA NA TGTGCCAGCAGGCTCGGACAGATGAACACTGAAGCTTTCTTT CASRLGQMNTEAFF
TRBJ1-2 TRBV7-3 NA NA TGTGCCAGCAGCTTGGGTGCGGGAAACTATGGCTACACCTTC CASSLGAGNYGYTF
TRBJ2-1 TRBV5-3 NA TRBD2 TGTGCCCTTCCGAAGCGGGGGCCCACTTCCTACAATGAGCAGTTCTTC CALPKRGPTSYNEQFF
TRBJ1-2 TRBV5-6 NA TRBD1 TGTGCCAGCAGCTATAGGACAGGGGCCTATGGCTACACCTTC CASSYRTGAYGYTF
TRBJ1-1 TRBV19 few TRBD1 TGTGCCAGTAGCACGAGGGGGACAGGTACATCGGAGAACACTGAAGCTTTCTTT CASSTRGTGTSENTEAFF
TRBJ1-4 TRBV5-6 NA NA TGTGCCAGCAGCTTCGGGGGTAATGAAAAACTGTTTTTT CASSFGGNEKLFF
TRBJ1-1 TRBV12-3/TRBV12-4 NA NA TGTGCCAGCAGTTTCCAAACGGGGGGAGCTTTCTTT CASSFQTGGAFF
TRBJ1-2 TRBV25-1 NA NA TGTGCCAGCAGTGAGGGTTGGTCAGGGCGAGATGGCTACACCTTC CASSEGWSGRDGYTF
TRBJ1-1 TRBV5-1 NA NA TGCGCCAGCAGCTTGGGCCCAGGAGAGGGCACTGAAGCTTTCTTT CASSLGPGEGTEAFF
TRBJ1-2 TRBV7-2 NA TRBD1 TGTGCCAGCAGTCCAGGGGGCTTCGGCTATGGCTACACCTTC CASSPGGFGYGYTF
TRBJ1-6 TRBV5-5 once NA TGTGCCAGCAGCTTGTCCGGCGGTGCAGGGTGGATTAATTCACCCCTCCACTTT CASSLSGGAGWINSPLHF
TRBJ2-2 TRBV23-1 NA NA TGCGCCAGCAATACAGGGTCCGACGGGGAGCTGTTTTTT CASNTGSDGELFF
TRBJ2-1 TRBV18 NA TRBD2 TGTGCCAGCTCGCCCTCCGGGGGGACTGCTAATGAGCAGTTCTTC CASSPSGGTANEQFF
TRBJ2-7 TRBV25-1 NA TRBD2 TGTGCCAGCAGCCACCCCCAGCGGGGGTACGAGCAGTACTTC CASSHPQRGYEQYF
TRBJ2-3 TRBV12-1 NA NA TGTGCCAGCAGTGAGTCGAGACAGGGAGAGGATACGCAGTATTTT CASSESRQGEDTQYF
TRBJ2-2 TRBV18 NA TRBD1 TGTGCCAGCTCACCACCGGGACAGGGAAACACCGGGGAGCTGTTTTTT CASSPPGQGNTGELFF
TRBJ1-1 TRBV9 NA NA TGTGCCAGCAGCGTGGCCGTGAACACTGAAGCTTTCTTT CASSVAVNTEAFF
TRBJ2-1 TRBV5-4 NA NA TGTGCCAGCAGCGCCAGGGCTGGTGAGCAGTTCTTC CASSARAGEQFF
TRBJ1-1 TRBV12-3/TRBV12-4 NA TRBD1 TGTGCCAGCAGCCTTTACGCAGGGGGTACGGCTTTCTTT CASSLYAGGTAFF
TRBJ1-2 TRBV5-1 NA NA TGCGCCAGCAGCTTGGGCGGGGGCGCGTATGGCTACACCTTC CASSLGGGAYGYTF
TRBJ2-3 TRBV15 NA NA TGTGCCACCAGCAGGATGGAGAGGTCTAGCACAGATACGCAGTATTTT CATSRMERSSTDTQYF
TRBJ1-2 TRBV7-8 NA TRBD1 TGTGCCAGCAGCGGGCAGGGGGCGGGGAACTATGGCTACACCTTC CASSGQGAGNYGYTF
TRBJ2-5 TRBV7-3 NA TRBD1 TGTGCCAGCAGCCCTGGGACAGGGGAGACCCAGTACTTC CASSPGTGETQYF
TRBJ1-2 TRBV12-3/TRBV12-4 NA NA TGTGCCAGCAGTTCGGGACATAACTATGGCTACACCTTC CASSSGHNYGYTF
TRBJ1-2 TRBV7-9 NA TRBD1 TGTGCCAGCAGCTTAGTTGGACAGGGAATGGGCTACACCTTC CASSLVGQGMGYTF
TRBJ2-7 TRBV7-2 NA NA TGTGCCAGCAGCCCGAGCTCCTACGAGCAGTACTTC CASSPSSYEQYF
TRBJ2-3 TRBV29-1 NA NA TGCAGCGTTGATACCAGCGGTCCGGATACGCAGTATTTT CSVDTSGPDTQYF
TRBJ1-1 TRBV19 NA NA TGTGCCAGTAGCGGACTCGGCGCTGAAGCTTTCTTT CASSGLGAEAFF
TRBJ2-7 TRBV7-2 NA TRBD1 TGTGCCAGCAGCTCGTACGGACAGGCCGGCCGCTACGAGCAGTACTTC CASSSYGQAGRYEQYF
TRBJ1-6 TRBV7-9 NA NA TGTGCCAGCAGCCCTGGACAGACTCGATCACCCCTCCACTTT CASSPGQTRSPLHF
TRBJ2-2 TRBV2 NA NA TGTGCCAGCAGTGAAACCCGGGCGAACACCGGGGAGCTGTTTTTT CASSETRANTGELFF
TRBJ1-5 TRBV15 few NA TGTGCCACCAGCGCTAGTAGCAATCAGCCCCAGCATTTT CATSASSNQPQHF
TRBJ2-3 TRBV5-4 NA NA TGTGCCAGCAGCCGAGGGGGGGGTGCAGATACGCAGTATTTT CASSRGGGADTQYF
TRBJ2-7 TRBV9 NA NA TGTGCCAGCAGCGTATTGGACTCTCCCTACTACGAGCAGTACTTC CASSVLDSPYYEQYF
TRBJ1-5 TRBV19 NA NA TGTGCCAGTAGAGTAGGGGATCAGCCCCAGCATTTT CASRVGDQPQHF
TRBJ1-5 TRBV6-5 NA NA TGTGCCAGCACCGGAAGGGGAAACAATCAGCCCCAGCATTTT CASTGRGNNQPQHF
TRBJ1-5 TRBV6-1 once TRBD1 TGTGCCAGCAGTGACAGGGACAGGGGGTATGCTCAGCCCCAGCATTTT CASSDRDRGYAQPQHF
TRBJ2-6 TRBV19 NA NA TGTGCCAGTAGTGATCGGGACAACTCTGGGGCCAACGTCCTGACTTTC CASSDRDNSGANVLTF
TRBJ1-2 TRBV4-3 NA NA TGCGCCAGCAGCCAAGTTGGCGGGAGCGGCTACACCTTC CASSQVGGSGYTF
TRBJ2-5 TRBV3-1/TRBV3-2 NA NA TGTGCCAGCAGCCAAAGGGGGGGTGGGGAGACCCAGTACTTC CASSQRGGGETQYF
TRBJ2-1 TRBV2 NA NA TGTGCCAGCAGTGAAGTCGGGGGAAAAGGAAACAATGAGCAGTTCTTC CASSEVGGKGNNEQFF
TRBJ1-3 TRBV7-2 NA TRBD1 TGTGCCAGCAGCGGAGGGGGCTTTTCTGGAAACACCATATATTTT CASSGGGFSGNTIYF
TRBJ2-6 TRBV11-2 NA NA TGTGCCAGCAGCCCACTTTCCAACGTCCTGACTTTC CASSPLSNVLTF